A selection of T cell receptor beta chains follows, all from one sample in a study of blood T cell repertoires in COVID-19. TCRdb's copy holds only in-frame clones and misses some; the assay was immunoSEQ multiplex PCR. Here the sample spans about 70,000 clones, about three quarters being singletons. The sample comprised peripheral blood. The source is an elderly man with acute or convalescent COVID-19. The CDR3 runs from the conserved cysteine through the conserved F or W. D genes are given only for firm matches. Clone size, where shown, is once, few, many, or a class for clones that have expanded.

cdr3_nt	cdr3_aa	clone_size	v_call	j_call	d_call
TGTGCCAGCAGTGACACACAGGGGACGGGTGGCTACACCTTC	CASSDTQGTGGYTF	NA	TRBV2	TRBJ1-2	TRBD1
TGTGCCAGCAGCACCCAGGGACAGCCAAAATTCTACAATGAGCAGTTCTTC	CASSTQGQPKFYNEQFF	NA	TRBV7-6	TRBJ2-1	TRBD1
TGTGCCAGCAGCCAAAGTAGCGGGAGGACCTACGAGGAGCAGTACTTC	CASSQSSGRTYEEQYF	NA	TRBV3-1/TRBV3-2	TRBJ2-7	TRBD2
TGCAGCGTGCAAAAGGGAGGGGGCTACGAGCAGTACTTC	CSVQKGGGYEQYF	NA	TRBV29-1	TRBJ2-7	NA
TGTGCCACCTCTAGCGGGGGAGAGAATGAGCAGTTCTTC	CATSSGGENEQFF	NA	TRBV7-2	TRBJ2-1	TRBD2
TGCGCCAGCAGCTTGGCCGGTGGAGCGGGGTACAATGAGCAGTTCTTC	CASSLAGGAGYNEQFF	NA	TRBV5-1	TRBJ2-1	TRBD2
TGTGCCAGCAGCATACTAGCGCGGGAGCAGTTCTTC	CASSILAREQFF	once	TRBV7-9	TRBJ2-1	TRBD2
TGCGCCAGCAGCTTGGCCCGACAGCCCGCCTACAATGAGCAGTTCTTC	CASSLARQPAYNEQFF	NA	TRBV5-1	TRBJ2-1	NA
TGTGCCCGGGCGGGGGGAAGGGGTGAGCAGTTCTTC	CARAGGRGEQFF	NA	TRBV30	TRBJ2-1	TRBD2
TGTGCCAGCAGCCTCATAGCGGGAGAAAGCGGGGAGCTGTTTTTT	CASSLIAGESGELFF	NA	TRBV7-2	TRBJ2-2	TRBD2
TGCGCCAGCAGCTCCGGACTAGCGGGAGTGGGAACAGATACGCAGTATTTT	CASSSGLAGVGTDTQYF	NA	TRBV5-1	TRBJ2-3	TRBD2
TGCAGCGTTGAAGATCTTGGGGAGATCTATGGCTACACCTTC	CSVEDLGEIYGYTF	NA	TRBV29-1	TRBJ1-2	NA
TGTGCCTCCAGGGACACTTTCGCCAAAAACATTCAGTACTTC	CASRDTFAKNIQYF	NA	TRBV27	TRBJ2-4	NA
TGTGCCAGCAGCCTAACCGACAGGGGGTGGACCGGGGAGCTGTTTTTT	CASSLTDRGWTGELFF	NA	TRBV3-1/TRBV3-2	TRBJ2-2	TRBD1
TGTGCCAGCAGCCCCGAGGTTCGGGGGGGTAACTATGGCTACACCTTC	CASSPEVRGGNYGYTF	NA	TRBV4-2	TRBJ1-2	NA
TGCGCCAGTAGCCAGCCGGGGTATACGAACACCGGGGAGCTGTTTTTT	CASSQPGYTNTGELFF	NA	TRBV4-1	TRBJ2-2	NA
TGCGCCAGCAGCTTTCGAGGGAGCGGAAACAATGAGCAGTTCTTC	CASSFRGSGNNEQFF	NA	TRBV5-1	TRBJ2-1	NA
TGTGCCAGCAGTGAGGGGACTAGCGGGGGGCCTGAGCAGTTCTTC	CASSEGTSGGPEQFF	once	TRBV2	TRBJ2-1	TRBD2
TGTGCCAGCAGCCAGACTAGCGGTTCCTACGAGCAGTACTTC	CASSQTSGSYEQYF	NA	TRBV3-1/TRBV3-2	TRBJ2-7	TRBD2
TGTGCCATCAGTCCCCGGGGAGTAGAGGACACTGAAGCTTTCTTT	CAISPRGVEDTEAFF	NA	TRBV10-3	TRBJ1-1	NA
TGTGCCATCAGTGAGTCGGACAGAGGGAATTCACCCCTCCACTTT	CAISESDRGNSPLHF	NA	TRBV10-3	TRBJ1-6	NA
TGTGCCAGCCATCTAGCGGGAGGGCCCCACGAGCAGTACTTC	CASHLAGGPHEQYF	NA	TRBV5-4	TRBJ2-7	TRBD2
TGTGCCAGCACTATAAACTATGGCTACACCTTC	CASTINYGYTF	NA	TRBV6-5	TRBJ1-2	NA
TGTGCCAGTAGTATAGGTAGCGGGGGGAACAATGAGCAGTTCTTC	CASSIGSGGNNEQFF	NA	TRBV19	TRBJ2-1	TRBD2
TGTGCCAGCAGCTTTGGTTCACAGGGCCCCTACGAGCAGTACTTC	CASSFGSQGPYEQYF	NA	TRBV7-3	TRBJ2-7	NA
TGTGCCAGCAGCCGATGGGGGGGTGGACGGGCAAATCAGCCCCAGCATTTT	CASSRWGGGRANQPQHF	NA	TRBV27	TRBJ1-5	NA
TGTGCCAGTTCGAGGGGCAGGGGCTATACCGTGAACACTGAAGCTTTCTTT	CASSRGRGYTVNTEAFF	NA	TRBV19	TRBJ1-1	NA
TGTGCCAGCAGCGTAGCCTTAGTGGATACGCAGTATTTT	CASSVALVDTQYF	NA	TRBV9	TRBJ2-3	NA
TGTGCCAGCAACAAACACGGGGAGTGGTTGCAGTTCTTC	CASNKHGEWLQFF	NA	TRBV27	TRBJ2-1	NA
TGTGCCACCAGCAGGGGACAGACAGTAAACACTGAAGCTTTCTTT	CATSRGQTVNTEAFF	NA	TRBV15	TRBJ1-1	TRBD1
TGCGCCAGCAGCCAAGCGATTATTAGGACAGGGACACGAGCTGCCTATGGCTACACCTTC	CASSQAIIRTGTRAAYGYTF	NA	TRBV4-1	TRBJ1-2	TRBD1
TGTGCCAGCAGCCAAGCAGCAACTAATGAAAAACTGTTTTTT	CASSQAATNEKLFF	NA	TRBV4-2	TRBJ1-4	NA
TGTGCCAGCTCACATGGGACTAGCGGGGGTTTTATGGAGACCCAGTACTTC	CASSHGTSGGFMETQYF	NA	TRBV18	TRBJ2-5	TRBD2
TGTGCCAGCGACGTTAGCGGGGGCCACTACGAGCAGTACTTC	CASDVSGGHYEQYF	NA	TRBV7-9	TRBJ2-7	TRBD2
TGCAGTGCGTGGGGAGTGGAGACCCAGTACTTC	CSAWGVETQYF	NA	TRBV20-1	TRBJ2-5	NA
TGCTCGGGGGGGGGTAGGGATCGGCCCCAGCATTTT	CSGGGRDRPQHF	NA	TRBV6-5	TRBJ1-5	NA
TGTGCCAGCAGTTTGCGGGGGAGTATATCCGTCTATGGCTACACCTTC	CASSLRGSISVYGYTF	many	TRBV5-4	TRBJ1-2	NA
TGCGCCAGCAGCTTGACGGACCAAGAGACCCAGTACTTC	CASSLTDQETQYF	NA	TRBV5-1	TRBJ2-5	NA
TGTGCCAGCAGCTTAGGGGGGGGAGGGCCCACCGGGGAGCTGTTTTTT	CASSLGGGGPTGELFF	NA	TRBV5-4	TRBJ2-2	NA
TGCAGCGTCTTAGCGGGAGTCACAGATACGCAGTATTTT	CSVLAGVTDTQYF	NA	TRBV29-1	TRBJ2-3	TRBD2
TGTGCCAGCAGCCGTACAGGGGGCGCGAAGAGTGGCTACACCTTC	CASSRTGGAKSGYTF	NA	TRBV7-3	TRBJ1-2	TRBD1